A selection of T cell receptor beta chains follows, all from one sample in a study of blood T cell repertoires in COVID-19. Only in-frame clones appear in the TCRdb table, and some are missing; sequencing was by immunoSEQ multiplex PCR. In the table there are 180,000 or so clones, 65% to 85% of which are singletons. The sample consisted of PBMCs or T cells enriched from blood (not recorded which). The receptor set was obtained from a man aged 35-49 years who had recovered from COVID-19. Both conserved end residues are part of each CDR3. D genes are given only for firm matches. For some rows the clone size is stated as once, few or many, or as a class when expanded; others skip it.

abundance	j_gene	d_gene	v_gene	CDR3nt	CDR3aa
few	TRBJ2-2	-	TRBV6-5	TGTGCCAGCAGTTACCGGGGGTTAGGGGAGCTGTTTTTT	CASSYRGLGELFF
few	TRBJ1-1	-	TRBV28	TGTGCCAGCAGCCCCACCCCAGACAGGTTGGCCAAGCGACGTCCACCAGCTTTCTTT	CASSPTPDRLAKRRPPAFF
-	TRBJ2-5	TRBD1	TRBV7-9	TGTGCCAGCAGCTTAAACTTGGGACAGTGGGGGGAGACCCAGTACTTC	CASSLNLGQWGETQYF
-	TRBJ2-2	TRBD1	TRBV3-1/TRBV3-2	TGTGCCAGCAGTGCCGGGACAGGGGTCACCGGGGAGCTGTTTTTT	CASSAGTGVTGELFF
-	TRBJ1-2	TRBD1	TRBV12-3/TRBV12-4	TGTGCCAGCAGGCGACAGGGCAGGGATGGCTACACCTTC	CASRRQGRDGYTF
-	TRBJ1-5	-	TRBV28	TGTGCCAGCCGCGCGGCAGTTCTAGGGCCCCAGCATTTT	CASRAAVLGPQHF
-	TRBJ1-1	-	TRBV5-1	TGCGCCAGCAGCCACCGAGGGGGAGCCAGGGGAACTGAAGCTTTCTTT	CASSHRGGARGTEAFF
-	TRBJ1-6	-	TRBV7-2	TGTGCCAGCAGCTTAGCGCGCCCGCCAGCGCTCCACTTT	CASSLARPPALHF
-	TRBJ2-6	-	TRBV5-1	TGCGCCAGCAGCAATTATCTGACAGGTTTGGGGGCCAACGTCCTGACTTTC	CASSNYLTGLGANVLTF
once	TRBJ2-5	TRBD1	TRBV27	TGTGCCAGCAGTTTACTGGGGGACAGGGGCATGGAGACCCAGTACTTC	CASSLLGDRGMETQYF
-	TRBJ2-1	TRBD1	TRBV6-2/TRBV6-3	TGTGCCAGCAGTTACCTTTGGGACAGGGTCAATGAGCAGTTCTTC	CASSYLWDRVNEQFF
-	TRBJ2-5	-	TRBV6-5	TGTGCCAGCAGCCCCGGGGACCAAGAGACCCAGTACTTC	CASSPGDQETQYF
-	TRBJ1-2	TRBD1	TRBV5-6	TGTGCCAGCAGCTATGACAGGGTAAACAACTATGGCTACACCTTC	CASSYDRVNNYGYTF
-	TRBJ2-5	TRBD1	TRBV7-8	TGTGCCAGCAGCTTGGGACAGGGAGTGACCCAGTACTTC	CASSLGQGVTQYF
-	TRBJ1-6	-	TRBV7-9	TGTGCCAGCAGCTTAGAGACAAGGAATTCACCCCTCCACTTT	CASSLETRNSPLHF
-	TRBJ1-5	-	TRBV4-1	TGCGCCAGCAGCCAAGATGGCACAGGGAATCAGCCCCAGCATTTT	CASSQDGTGNQPQHF
-	TRBJ1-4	-	TRBV9	TGTGCCAGCAGCGTAGCGGCAGGGGCCTCAACTAATGAAAAACTGTTTTTT	CASSVAAGASTNEKLFF